Following are 27 T cell receptor beta chains from one sample sequenced in a study of blood T cell repertoires in COVID-19. TCRdb's copy holds only in-frame clones and misses some; the assay was immunoSEQ multiplex PCR. The sample carries over 150,000 clones, 75% to 90% recorded once. Specimen: PBMCs or T cells enriched from blood (not recorded which). These receptors were obtained from a man aged 35 to 55 who had recovered from COVID-19.

The chain carries TRBV11-3 and TRBJ1-2; 7 bases align to TRBD1. V was clipped by 3 bases and J by 2 bases; unmatched bases: 3. The CDR3 length is 14 residues. CDR1 is SGHNT and CDR2 is YENEEA in the germline V gene. CDR3 coding DNA: TGTGCCAGCAGCTTGGGACAGATAAACTATGGCTACACCTTC. This sequence encodes CASSLGQINYGYTF.

The J gene is TRBJ2-4, the V gene TRBV28; 8 positions agree with TRBD2. The CDR3 is made up of 15 amino acids. Trimming took 7 bases from V and 4 from J; bases not matched to a gene: 9. Germline CDR1 MDHEN, CDR2 SYDVKM. The DNA for the CDR3 is TGTGCCAGCAATCCTAGACGGGAGGGGAAAAACATTCAGTACTTC. Its translation: CASNPRREGKNIQYF.

The rearrangement joins TRBV28 to TRBJ1-2; 10 nucleotides agree with TRBD1. Trimming cost V 6 bases and J 0 bases; bases outside gene matches: 4. CDR1 and CDR2 (germline): MDHEN, SYDVKM. The CDR3 contains 15 residues. The CDR3 DNA follows: TGTGCCAGCAGGACAGGGGGCCTGTCTAACTATGGCTACACCTTC. It is translated as CASRTGGLSNYGYTF.

This clone was found once. The DNA of the CDR3 is TGTGCCAGCAGCCCCGGACAGGATGGCTACACCTTC. Encoded protein: CASSPGQDGYTF. The rearrangement uses TRBV4-2 and TRBJ1-2, with 7 bases lining up with TRBD1. The V segment lost 4 bases and the J segment 6 bases; nucleotides outside the gene matches: 2. The germline V gene encodes CDR1 LGHNA and CDR2 YNFKEQ. The CDR3 totals 12 residues.

CDR3 in DNA: TGTGCCAGCAGCCCCGGACTAGCGGGAGCGGCAGATACGCAGTATTTT. This translates into CASSPGLAGAADTQYF. The gene calls are TRBV7-3 and TRBJ2-3, with 13 bases lining up with TRBD2. The junction had 6 bases not matched to a gene; V was cut back by 5 bases and J by 4 bases. Germline assignment: CDR1 SGHTA and CDR2 FQGTGA. The CDR3 is made up of 16 amino acids.

This chain connects TRBV12-3 or TRBV12-4 to TRBJ2-7, with D possibly being TRBD2 (6 bases). This CDR3 comprises 12 residues. Trimming cost V 3 bases and J 7 bases, with 10 bases left between them. The chain's CDR3 is CASSLGREEQYF. CDR3 bases: TGTGCCAGCAGTTTGGGCCGGGAGGAGCAGTACTTC.

The table lists this clone with a few counts. The V and J genes are TRBV5-6 and TRBJ1-1; D ambiguous. The CDR3 contains 15 residues. The V end was cut by 2 bases, the J end by 3 bases, with 14 bases between. In germline, CDR1 is SGHDT, CDR2 YYEEEE. The CDR3 nucleotides are TGTGCCAGCAGCTTCCTGGGCCCCGGGGACACTGAAGCTTTCTTT. This gives the protein CASSFLGPGDTEAFF.

The rearrangement uses TRBV7-8 and TRBJ1-1, with 7 positions matching TRBD1. CDR3 length: 19 amino acids. V lost 4 bases, J lost 6 bases, and 23 bases stayed unmatched. Germline V gene data show CDR1 as SGHVS and CDR2 as FQNEAQ. CDR3 coding DNA: TGTGCCAGCAGCTCTAAAAGGGGGACAGTAACTGCCTATAACTCTGAAGCTTTCTTT. Amino acid sequence: CASSSKRGTVTAYNSEAFF.

This chain joins TRBV7-9 and TRBJ2-5; 9 bases are shared with TRBD1. CDR3 length: 16 amino acids. The germline gives CDR1 SEHNR, CDR2 FQNEAQ (reference sequence). V lost 7 bases, J lost 0 bases, and 9 bases stayed unmatched. In DNA form, the CDR3 reads TGTGCCAGCACCCTCGAGGGGACAGGGAACCAAGAGACCCAGTACTTC. Translated, it gives CASTLEGTGNQETQYF.

There are a few counts of this clone. The chain couples TRBV12-3 or TRBV12-4 to TRBJ1-2; D is perhaps TRBD1 (6 bases). V lost 10 bases and J lost 6, with 12 bases in between. CDR3 size: 11 residues. CDR3 sequence: CATGRTDGYTF. The CDR3 nucleotides are TGTGCCACCGGGAGGACAGATGGCTACACCTTC.

The chain uses TRBV5-4 and TRBJ2-1; 10 nucleotides match TRBD1. Losses at the gene ends were 4 bases for V and 7 bases for J; bases not matched to a gene: 11. This CDR3 has 16 residues. Per the germline V gene, CDR1 is SGHNT and CDR2 is YYREEE (reference sequence). CDR3 nucleotides: TGTGCCAGCAGCGGCTTGACAGGGGGCGAACATAATGAGCAGTTCTTC. This encodes CASSGLTGGEHNEQFF. The entire variable domain, with the rest obtained from reference TRBV5-4 and TRBJ2-1, is as follows: ETGVTQSPTHLIKTRGQQVTLRCSSQSGHNTVSWYQQALGQGPQFIFQYYREEENGRGNFPPRFSGLQFPNYSSELNVNALELDDSALYLCASSGLTGGEHNEQFFGPGTRLTVL.

The rearrangement links TRBV19 to TRBJ1-1, with D hard to call. CDR1 LNHDA and CDR2 SQIVND come from the germline V gene (reference sequence). V shed 5 bases and J shed 0 bases, with 7 bases lying between them. CDR3 length: 13 amino acids. DNA for the CDR3: TGTGCCAGTAGTTTTATTATGAACACTGAAGCTTTCTTT. This gives the protein CASSFIMNTEAFF.

This sequence joins TRBV7-8 and TRBJ2-5; D is unresolved. V was trimmed by 6 bases and J by 5 bases, leaving 13 bases between them. From germline, CDR1 is SGHVS and CDR2 FQNEAQ. The length of the CDR3 is 13 residues. The CDR3 here is CASRSQPRETQYF. The CDR3 region has the DNA TGTGCCAGCAGGTCACAACCACGCGAGACCCAGTACTTC.

This chain joins TRBV5-6 and TRBJ1-6; maybe TRBD1 (5 bases). Germline CDR1 is SGHDT and CDR2 is YYEEEE. The CDR3 is made up of 14 amino acids. V was trimmed by 5 bases and J by 5 bases, leaving 11 bases between them. The CDR3 here is CASSSQGHNSPLHF. The CDR3 region has the DNA TGTGCCAGCAGTTCCCAGGGCCATAATTCACCCCTCCACTTT.

The V call is TRBV7-2, the J call TRBJ1-6; 8 bases match TRBD1. Germline trimming cut 5 bases from V and 9 bases from J; bases unmatched to any gene: 6. Per germline, CDR1 SGHTA and CDR2 FQGNSA. The CDR3 consists of 14 residues. Here the CDR3 reads CASSPAGGSSPLHF. The DNA of the CDR3 is TGTGCCAGCAGCCCGGCAGGGGGCAGTTCACCCCTCCACTTT. Variable domain in full (rest from reference TRBV7-2 and TRBJ1-6): GAGVSQSPSNKVTEKGKDVELRCDPISGHTALYWYRQSLGQGLEFLIYFQGNSAPDKSGLPSDRFSAERTGGSVSTLTIQRTQQEDSAVYLCASSPAGGSSPLHFGNGTRLTVT.

The chain recombines TRBV10-2 with TRBJ1-1; possible D gene TRBD1, 5 bases. This CDR3 spans 15 amino acids. The germline CDR1 and CDR2 sequences are WSHSY and SAAADI. The V gene lost 5 bases and the J gene lost 4 bases, with 17 bases spanning the gap. The chain's CDR3 is CASSLTTGGATEAFF. The CDR3 DNA follows: TGCGCCAGCAGTCTAACGACGGGGGGTGCCACTGAAGCTTTCTTT.

This clone showed up many times. This rearrangement joins TRBV6-5 to TRBJ1-1, with TRBD1 identical over 8 bases. Germline-derived CDR1 and CDR2 are MNHEY and SVGAGI. Losses at the gene ends were 6 bases for V and 0 bases for J; bases not matched to a gene: 6. The CDR3 sequence is 15 residues long. CDR3 region: CASRGQGRLNTEAFF. CDR3 sequence (DNA): TGTGCCAGCAGAGGACAGGGAAGACTGAACACTGAAGCTTTCTTT.

J is TRBJ1-2 and V is TRBV5-4; 10 bases agree with TRBD1. This CDR3 region has 15 residues. CDR1 and CDR2 (germline): SGHNT, YYREEE (reference sequence). Germline trimming cut 3 bases from V and 3 bases from J; bases unmatched to any gene: 5. The CDR3, as DNA: TGTGCCAGCAGCTCGGGCGGGACAGGGGACTATGGCTACACCTTC. It translates to CASSSGGTGDYGYTF.

This clone appeared once. This chain joins TRBV27 and TRBJ2-7, with TRBD1 matching over 7 bases. CDR1 is MNHEY and CDR2 is SMNVEV in the germline V gene (reference sequence). The CDR3 covers 15 residues. The ends lost 5 bases at V and 2 bases at J; junction bases unmatched: 9. Here the CDR3 reads CASSTGTALAYEQYF. CDR3 DNA sequence: TGTGCCAGCAGTACGGGGACAGCCTTAGCCTACGAGCAGTACTTC.

Only one count was recorded for this clone. This chain joins TRBV2 and TRBJ2-2; TRBD2 might be the D (6 bases). CDR3 length: 15 residues. Germline CDR1 and CDR2: SNHLY and FYNNEI. Trimming pared 1 base from V and 1 base from J, leaving 7 bases between. In DNA, the CDR3 is TGTGCCAGCAGTGAAGGACTAGTGAACACCGGGGAGCTGTTTTTT. Translated: CASSEGLVNTGELFF.

This clone was detected a few times. The J gene is TRBJ2-3, the V gene TRBV7-2; 15 bases agree with TRBD2. V lost 4 bases, J lost 3 bases, and 2 bases stayed unmatched. There are 16 residues in the CDR3. Germline values: CDR1 SGHTA, CDR2 FQGNSA. The CDR3 sequence: CASSSGLAGGTDTQYF. The CDR3 DNA is TGTGCCAGCAGCTCCGGACTAGCGGGGGGGACAGATACGCAGTATTTT.

V is TRBV6-5 and J is TRBJ1-2; D not certain. CDR3 length equals 12 residues. Looked up from germline, CDR1 is MNHEY and CDR2 is SVGAGI. Trimming pared 4 bases from V and 4 bases from J, leaving 7 bases between. The CDR3 DNA is TGTGCCAGCAGTTCACAGACCTATGGCTACACCTTC. This sequence encodes CASSSQTYGYTF.

The chain has TRBV3-1 (or the pseudogene TRBV3-2) and TRBJ1-2; D unclear. In germline, CDR1 is LGHDT, CDR2 YNNKEL (reference sequence). With 0 bases removed from V and 4 bases from J, the gap between germline ends came to 9 bases. The CDR3 totals 14 residues. This CDR3 reads CASSQDEAVYGYTF. The CDR3 DNA follows: TGTGCCAGCAGCCAAGATGAGGCAGTCTATGGCTACACCTTC.

The gene calls are TRBV28 and TRBJ1-1; no clear D gene. Looked up from germline, CDR1 is MDHEN and CDR2 is SYDVKM. The V gene lost 8 bases and the J gene lost 0 bases, with 16 bases spanning the gap. The CDR3 extends over 15 amino acids. This CDR3 is CASANAEELNTEAFF. CDR3 DNA: TGTGCCAGCGCGAACGCCGAAGAACTGAACACTGAAGCTTTCTTT.

The chain is built from TRBV6-6 and TRBJ2-5; D is perhaps TRBD1 (6 bases). V gave up 6 bases and J gave up 5 bases, with 13 bases separating them. Looked up from germline, CDR1 is MNHNY and CDR2 is SVGAGI (reference sequence). The CDR3 runs to 13 residues. The DNA of the CDR3 is TGTGCCAGCAGGGTACAGGGACGGGAGACCCAGTACTTC. Amino acid sequence: CASRVQGRETQYF.

This sequence joins TRBV7-9 and TRBJ1-4; D may be TRBD1 (5 bases). The CDR3 sequence is 14 residues long. Per germline, CDR1 SEHNR and CDR2 FQNEAQ (reference sequence). Trimming took 1 base from V and 7 from J, leaving 10 bases between them. CDR3 sequence (DNA): TGTGCCAGCAGCTTAGTGTCAGGGCGTGAAAAACTGTTTTTT. This gives the protein CASSLVSGREKLFF.

The CDR3 sequence: CASSQVRGNEQFF. The CDR3 DNA reads as TGTGCCAGCAGCCAAGTCCGGGGAAATGAGCAGTTCTTC. The chain employs TRBV14 and TRBJ2-1; D is perhaps TRBD2 (5 bases). The V gene's germline CDR1 is SGHDN and CDR2 FVKESK. V was trimmed by 1 base and J by 7 bases, leaving 8 bases between them. CDR3 length: 13 amino acids.